This T cell receptor (beta chain) stems from a study of identifying expanded T cells in peripheral blood. Study-wide points: Technical replicates showed around 1.1 changed clones; roughly two weeks roughly 16; four weeks 19.

V was clipped by 5 bases and J by 0 bases, with 20 bases between them. Germline CDR1 reads SGHVS; CDR2 reads FNYEAQ. This CDR3 contains 19 residues. The count of this clone is one. Antigen unknown. The table came from immunoSEQ multiplex PCR; TCRdb's copy has only in-frame clones and leaves some out. The sample lists about 94,000 clones, approximately 86% occurring once. Sample: blood. This chain uses TRBV7-6 with TRBJ2-6; D is uncertain. This TCR was recovered from a person aged 18 to 75 in good health. CDR3 DNA sequence: TGTGCCAGCAGCCAAACGCAAGCATTGGCCAACTCTGGGGCCAACGTCCTGACTTTC. Translating it yields CASSQTQALANSGANVLTF.